The 10 T cell receptor beta chains listed next were all sequenced from one sample in a study of T cell responses to AZD1222 COVID-19 vaccine. Some clones are missing from TCRdb's copy, which holds only in-frame ones; the method was immunoSEQ multiplex PCR. The profile shows tens of thousands of clones, roughly 89% of them singletons. The input for sequencing was peripheral blood, taken on day 0 of AZD1222 vaccination. Source of these receptors: an adult in good health.

This rearrangement joins TRBV5-1 to TRBJ2-3; 9 bases are a match to TRBD1. Germline lookup yields CDR1 SGHRS and CDR2 YFSETQ. The V gene end was trimmed by 0 bases and the J gene end by 3 bases; junction bases not matched to a gene: 8. The CDR3 has 17 amino acids. CDR3 nucleotide sequence: TGCGCCAGCAGCTTGGCCGTCTCGGGACAGGGAACAGATACGCAGTATTTT. Its protein is CASSLAVSGQGTDTQYF.

Only one count was recorded for this clone. The CDR3 loop is CASGLTGTSGLNEQFF. CDR3 nucleotides: TGTGCTAGTGGTTTGACCGGGACTAGCGGGTTGAATGAGCAGTTCTTC. The chain uses TRBV12-5 and TRBJ2-1; 12 bases line up with TRBD2. Germline V gene sequence: CDR1 LGHNT, CDR2 FRNRAP. The length of the CDR3 is 16 residues. V lost 2 bases to trimming and J lost 7 bases; unmatched junction nucleotides: 6.

The chain joins TRBV12-5 to TRBJ1-1, with 9 bases aligning to TRBD1. Germline trimming cut 1 base from V and 6 bases from J; bases unmatched to any gene: 12. Germline CDR1 and CDR2: LGHNT and FRNRAP. The CDR3 loop spans 17 amino acids. This CDR3 is CASGLGRLSGQGAEAFF. DNA of the CDR3: TGTGCTAGTGGTTTGGGTCGCCTCTCGGGACAGGGCGCTGAAGCTTTCTTT.

The chain employs TRBV21-1 and TRBJ2-2; the table's D call TRBD1 went unverified against the DNA. TRBV21-1 is flagged as a pseudogene. This CDR3 contains 14 residues. The chain's CDR3 is CASSPLWAAGELFF. The CDR3 region has the DNA TGTGCCAGCAGCCCCTTGTGGGCCGCTGGGGAGCTGTTTTTT.

This clone has a single count. The rearrangement uses TRBV10-3 and TRBJ2-1, with D possibly being TRBD1 (5 bases). CDR3 length: 16 amino acids. Germline V gene lookup returns CDR1 ENHRY and CDR2 SYGVKD. The V end was cut by 0 bases, the J end by 8 bases, with 17 bases between. This CDR3 is CAISESRSGPFDEQFF. For the CDR3, the DNA is TGTGCCATCAGTGAGTCGAGGTCAGGGCCCTTCGATGAGCAGTTCTTC.

The V call is TRBV6-5, the J call TRBJ2-3, with 10 bases identical to TRBD1. The CDR3 contains 15 residues. CDR1 is MNHEY and CDR2 is SVGAGI in the germline V gene. Trimming took 5 bases from V and 1 from J; bases not matched to a gene: 3. The CDR3 DNA sequence: TGTGCCAGCAGTCGACAGGGGGCGGGCACAGATACGCAGTATTTT. It yields the protein CASSRQGAGTDTQYF.

The chain couples TRBV5-1 to TRBJ2-3; 8 bases line up with TRBD2. The germline V gene encodes CDR1 SGHRS and CDR2 YFSETQ. The ends lost 0 bases at V and 5 bases at J; junction bases unmatched: 8. The CDR3 extends over 16 amino acids. CDR3 loop: CASSLGLAGRGDTQYF. The CDR3 DNA reads TGCGCCAGCAGCTTGGGATTAGCGGGGCGCGGAGATACGCAGTATTTT.

V gene TRBV28 combines with J gene TRBJ2-7, with TRBD1 matching 7 bases. The CDR3 is made up of 13 amino acids. V dropped 7 bases and J dropped 3; count of bases not matched to a gene: 6. CDR1 and CDR2 (germline): MDHEN, SYDVKM. For the CDR3, the DNA is TGTGCCAGCAATTTCGACAGGGACTACGAGCAGTACTTC. Encoded protein: CASNFDRDYEQYF.

This clone was recorded a few times. The genes are TRBV10-3 and TRBJ2-1; the match to TRBD2 covers 9 bases. V was pared by 6 bases and J by 8 bases, with 2 bases of the junction left unmatched. CDR3 length: 12 residues. Germline V gives CDR1 ENHRY, CDR2 SYGVKD. The CDR3 DNA is TGTGCCATCAGCGTAGCGGGAGATGAGCAGTTCTTC. Encoded protein: CAISVAGDEQFF.

The rearrangement uses TRBV29-1 and TRBJ2-7, with a tentative D call TRBD1 (6 bases). The CDR3 sequence is 13 residues long. Germline V gene data show CDR1 as SQVTM and CDR2 as ANQGSEA. V was clipped by 5 bases and J by 0 bases, with 11 bases between them. CDR3 protein: CSVHQGSSYEQYF. CDR3 bases: TGCAGCGTTCATCAGGGGAGCTCCTACGAGCAGTACTTC.